This T cell receptor beta chain emerged from a study of CD8 T cells in ankylosing spondylitis. Whole-study results and caveats: Blood of patients with ankylosing spondylitis appeared to be characterized by a TCR beta motif of eight or nine highly homologous variants. Researchers reportedly found disease-linked clones significantly enriched in matched ankylosing spondylitis synovial fluid. With a CD8+ phenotype, disease-linked clones were relatively rare in peripheral blood.

CDR3 size: 15 residues. V lost 0 bases, J lost 6 bases, and 6 bases stayed unmatched. Germline V gene lookup returns CDR1 SGHRS and CDR2 YFSETQ. TCRdb re-analysed the 5' RACE reads in MiXCR, keeping a single row per CDR3 protein. The data hold roughly 400,000 distinct CDR3 sequences, with around 22% observed a single time. Worth noting for this clonotype: Antigen unknown.

The chain has TRBV5-1 and TRBJ1-1; TRBD1 matches at 9 bases. The clonotype was recovered from a male donor with ankylosing spondylitis. Sequences were obtained from blood, either unsorted or a sorted T cell fraction (not recorded which). The CDR3, as DNA: TGCGCCAGCAGCTTGGGGAGGGACAGGGCTCCTGAAGCTTTCTTT. Residues: CASSLGRDRAPEAFF.